This T cell receptor beta chain originates from a study of T-cell memory formation after mild COVID-19. This clonotype was detected only a few times. Its cognate antigen is unknown. This CDR3 is built from 15 residues. J gave up 2 bases and V 4 bases, and 7 bases lay outside the gene matches. The germline CDR1 and CDR2 sequences are MNHEY and SVGAGI. TCR alpha and TCR beta cDNA libraries with sample barcodes and UMIs came from 5'RACE using constant-segment primers. From the 5' RACE reads, TCRdb called clonotypes with MiXCR, one entry per CDR3 protein. Of hundreds of thousands of distinct CDR3 sequences listed, 17% are singletons. Study-wide findings and caveats: Later expanders leaned toward CD4+, whereas clones contracting from day 15 to 85 were balanced CD4/CD8.

V is TRBV6-5 and J is TRBJ2-7, with TRBD2 identical over 8 bases. This TCR came from an adult woman who had mild COVID-19 (a few samples of this study predate the infection). Cell type and time point are not known. Sequenced sample: PBMCs or a T cell subset sorted from them (not recorded which). This CDR3 reads CASSLSSGPAYEQYF. The DNA for the CDR3 is TGTGCCAGCAGTTTATCTAGCGGGCCTGCCTACGAGCAGTACTTC.